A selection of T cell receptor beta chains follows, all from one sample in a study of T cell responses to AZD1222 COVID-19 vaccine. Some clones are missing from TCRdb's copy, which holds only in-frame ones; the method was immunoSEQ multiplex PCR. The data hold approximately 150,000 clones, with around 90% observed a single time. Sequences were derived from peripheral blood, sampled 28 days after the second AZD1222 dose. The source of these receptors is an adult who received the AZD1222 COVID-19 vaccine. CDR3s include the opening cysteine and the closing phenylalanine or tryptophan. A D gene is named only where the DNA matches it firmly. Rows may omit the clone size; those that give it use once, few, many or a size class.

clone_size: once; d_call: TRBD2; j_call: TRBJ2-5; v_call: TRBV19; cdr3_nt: TGTGCCAGTAGTATCCTAGCGGGACAAGAGACCCAGTACTTC; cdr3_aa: CASSILAGQETQYF
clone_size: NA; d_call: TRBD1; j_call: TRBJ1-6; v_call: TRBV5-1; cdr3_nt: TGCGCCAGCAGCGTCAGGACAGGCGGCAATAATTCACCCCTCCACTTT; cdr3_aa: CASSVRTGGNNSPLHF
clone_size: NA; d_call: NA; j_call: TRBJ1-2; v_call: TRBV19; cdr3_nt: TGTGCCAGCCGCTCGGGGGGACGGTATGGCTACACCTTC; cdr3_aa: CASRSGGRYGYTF
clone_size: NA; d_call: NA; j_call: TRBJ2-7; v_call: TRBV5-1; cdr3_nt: TGCGCCAGCAGCCAGGCAGCTGCCTACGAGCAGTACTTC; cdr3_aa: CASSQAAAYEQYF
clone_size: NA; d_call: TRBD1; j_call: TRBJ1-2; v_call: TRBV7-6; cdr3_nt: TGTGCCAGCAGCCTTAGCCAGGGACAGCAAGGCTATGGCTACACCTTC; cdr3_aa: CASSLSQGQQGYGYTF
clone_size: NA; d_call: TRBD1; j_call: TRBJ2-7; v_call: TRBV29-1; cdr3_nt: TGCAGCGTTGGTAACGGGACAGGGGGTTTCAACGAGCAGTACTTC; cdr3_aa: CSVGNGTGGFNEQYF
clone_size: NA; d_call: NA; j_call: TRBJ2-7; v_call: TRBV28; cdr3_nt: TGTGCCAGCAGTTCGGGGATTCCGGGTGAGCAGTACTTC; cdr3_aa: CASSSGIPGEQYF
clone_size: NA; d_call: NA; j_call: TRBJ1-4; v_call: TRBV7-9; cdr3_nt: TGTGCCAGCAGGCGGAGTGCAACTAATGAAAAACTGTTTTTT; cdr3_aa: CASRRSATNEKLFF
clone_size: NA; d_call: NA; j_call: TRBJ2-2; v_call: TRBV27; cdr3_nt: TGTGCCAGCAGTTTAATTGGGACATCGAACACCGGGGAGCTGTTTTTT; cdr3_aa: CASSLIGTSNTGELFF
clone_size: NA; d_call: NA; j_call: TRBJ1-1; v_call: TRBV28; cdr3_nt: TGTGCCAGCAGTTTCAGGTGGAACACTGAAGCTTTCTTT; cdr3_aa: CASSFRWNTEAFF
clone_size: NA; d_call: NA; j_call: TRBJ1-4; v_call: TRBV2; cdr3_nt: TGTGCCAGCAGTGACAGCAGTTGGGGGACTAATGAAAAACTGTTTTTT; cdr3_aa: CASSDSSWGTNEKLFF
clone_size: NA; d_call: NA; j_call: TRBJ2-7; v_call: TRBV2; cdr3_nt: TGTGCCAGCACAGGGTGGAGCCCGGCCCTACCCTACGAGCAGTACTTC; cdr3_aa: CASTGWSPALPYEQYF
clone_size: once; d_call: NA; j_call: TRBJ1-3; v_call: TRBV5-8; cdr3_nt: TGTGCCAGCAGCTTAACCCGAGGAAACACCATATATTTT; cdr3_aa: CASSLTRGNTIYF
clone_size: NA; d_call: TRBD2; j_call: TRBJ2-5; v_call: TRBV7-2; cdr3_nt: TGTGCCAGCAGCATAAGCGGGAGGAGAGAGACCCAGTACTTC; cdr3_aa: CASSISGRRETQYF
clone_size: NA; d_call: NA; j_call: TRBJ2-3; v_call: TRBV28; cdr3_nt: TGTGCCAGCAACCCCCCACACACAGATACGCAGTATTTT; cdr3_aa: CASNPPHTDTQYF
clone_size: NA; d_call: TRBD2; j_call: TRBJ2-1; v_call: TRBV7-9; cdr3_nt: TGTGCCAGCGTAATCCGTCTAGCGGGAGTAAGCGATGAGCAGTTCTTC; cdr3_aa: CASVIRLAGVSDEQFF
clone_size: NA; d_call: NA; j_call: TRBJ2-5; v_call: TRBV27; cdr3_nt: TGTGCCAGCAGTTTATCGAAACAGGCCAGGGAGACCCAGTACTTC; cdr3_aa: CASSLSKQARETQYF
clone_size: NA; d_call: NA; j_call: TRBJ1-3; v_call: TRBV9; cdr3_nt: TGTGCCAGCAGCGCCAGGGATGACGCTGGAAACACCATATATTTT; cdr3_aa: CASSARDDAGNTIYF
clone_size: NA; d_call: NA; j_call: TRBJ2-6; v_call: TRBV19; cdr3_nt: TGTGCCAGTAGTACCTCTGGGGCCAACGTCCTGACTTTC; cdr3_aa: CASSTSGANVLTF
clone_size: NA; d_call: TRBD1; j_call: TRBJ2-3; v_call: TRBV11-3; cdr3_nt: TGTGCCAGCAGCTTAGGGGACAGGGCCCCCGATACGCAGTATTTT; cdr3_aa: CASSLGDRAPDTQYF
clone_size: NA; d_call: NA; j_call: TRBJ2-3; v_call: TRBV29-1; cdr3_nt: TGCAGCGTCACGGGAAGGCTCACAGATACGCAGTATTTT; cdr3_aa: CSVTGRLTDTQYF
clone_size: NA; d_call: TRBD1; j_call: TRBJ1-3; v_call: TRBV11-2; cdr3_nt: TGTGCCAGCAGCCAACGACAGGGCCACACCATATATTTT; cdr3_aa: CASSQRQGHTIYF
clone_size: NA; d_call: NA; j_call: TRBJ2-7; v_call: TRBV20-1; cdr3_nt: TGCAGTGCGCAGAACTACGAGCAGTACTTC; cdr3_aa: CSAQNYEQYF
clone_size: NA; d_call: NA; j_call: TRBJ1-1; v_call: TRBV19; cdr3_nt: TGTGCCAGTAGTATAGATTTGGGACCCGGAGGTCTTGAAGCTTTCTTT; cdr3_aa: CASSIDLGPGGLEAFF
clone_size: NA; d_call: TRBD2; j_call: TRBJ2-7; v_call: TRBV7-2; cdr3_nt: TGTGCCAGCAGCCTACGGACTAGCGGGGGTTGGTCCTACGAGCAGTACTTC; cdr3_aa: CASSLRTSGGWSYEQYF
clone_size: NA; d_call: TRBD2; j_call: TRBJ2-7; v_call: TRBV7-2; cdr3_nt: TGTGCCAGCAGCTTAGAGGGGACTAGCGGCTACGAGCAGTACTTC; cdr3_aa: CASSLEGTSGYEQYF
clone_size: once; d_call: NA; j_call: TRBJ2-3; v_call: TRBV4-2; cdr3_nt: TGTGCCAGCAGCCAAGATCGGCAGGGTGGAGGAGCAGATACGCAGTATTTT; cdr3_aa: CASSQDRQGGGADTQYF
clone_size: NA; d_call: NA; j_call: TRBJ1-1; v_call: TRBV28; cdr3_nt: TGTGCCAGCAGTTTTAGAAGGATGGAAGCTTTCTTT; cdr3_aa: CASSFRRMEAFF
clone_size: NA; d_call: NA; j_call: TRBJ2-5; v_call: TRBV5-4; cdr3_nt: TGTGCCAGCAGCATCCGACAGGAGCGGGAGACCCAGTACTTC; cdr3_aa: CASSIRQERETQYF
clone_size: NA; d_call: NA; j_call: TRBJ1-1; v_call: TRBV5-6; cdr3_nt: TGTGCCAGCAGCTTGGTAGGAAGGGGGAGCACTGAAGCTTTCTTT; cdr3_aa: CASSLVGRGSTEAFF
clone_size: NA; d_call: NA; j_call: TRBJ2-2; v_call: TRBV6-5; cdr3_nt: TGTGCCAGCAGTTACTCTATGGTTAGGACCGGGGAGCTGTTTTTT; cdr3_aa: CASSYSMVRTGELFF
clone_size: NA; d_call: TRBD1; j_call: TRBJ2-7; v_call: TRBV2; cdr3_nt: TGTGCCAGCAGTGAACCCAGGGGGTCCTACGAGCAGTACTTC; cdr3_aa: CASSEPRGSYEQYF
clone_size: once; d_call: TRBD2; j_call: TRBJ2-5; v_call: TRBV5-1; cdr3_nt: TGCGCCAGCAGCTTGGGGGTAGCGGGAGGCGAGACCCAGTACTTC; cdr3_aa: CASSLGVAGGETQYF
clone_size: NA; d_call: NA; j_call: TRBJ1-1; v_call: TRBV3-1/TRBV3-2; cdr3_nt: TGTGCCAGCAGCCAAGTAGACAGAGCTTTCTTT; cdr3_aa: CASSQVDRAFF
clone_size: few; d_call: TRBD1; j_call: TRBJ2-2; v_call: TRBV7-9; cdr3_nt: TGTGCCAGCAGCACTCCCGGGACAGGGCGCGCTTGGACGGACGGGGAGCTGTTTTTT; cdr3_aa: CASSTPGTGRAWTDGELFF
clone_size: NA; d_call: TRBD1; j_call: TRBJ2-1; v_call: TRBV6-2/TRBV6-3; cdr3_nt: TGTGCCAGCAGTTGGGACAGGGAAATTATCTCCTACAATGAGCAGTTCTTC; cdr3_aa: CASSWDREIISYNEQFF
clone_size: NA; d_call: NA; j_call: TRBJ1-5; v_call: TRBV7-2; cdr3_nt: TGTGCCAGCAGCTTAGTCTCGACAGCCAATAGCAATCAGCCCCAGCATTTT; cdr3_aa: CASSLVSTANSNQPQHF
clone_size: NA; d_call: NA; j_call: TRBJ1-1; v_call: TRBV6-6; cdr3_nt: TGTGCCAGCAGTTCGAACATGGGATCTATGAACACTGAAGCTTTCTTT; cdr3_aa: CASSSNMGSMNTEAFF
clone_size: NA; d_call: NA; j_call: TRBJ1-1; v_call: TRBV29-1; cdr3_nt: TGCAGCGCCGGGCAAGAAATAGGCACTGAAGCTTTCTTT; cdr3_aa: CSAGQEIGTEAFF
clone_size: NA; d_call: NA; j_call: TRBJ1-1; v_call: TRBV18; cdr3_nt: TGTGCCAGCTCACACGGGGCGGAGGCTGAAGCTTTCTTT; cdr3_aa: CASSHGAEAEAFF
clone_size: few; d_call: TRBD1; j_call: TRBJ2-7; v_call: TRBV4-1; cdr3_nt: TGCGCCAGCAGCCAAGTAAACAGGGGTGTGTACGAGCAGTACTTC; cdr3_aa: CASSQVNRGVYEQYF
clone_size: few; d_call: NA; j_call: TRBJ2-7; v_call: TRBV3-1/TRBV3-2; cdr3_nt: TGTGCCAGCTCCTCGAGGGGACATGACTACGAGCAGTACTTC; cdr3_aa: CASSSRGHDYEQYF
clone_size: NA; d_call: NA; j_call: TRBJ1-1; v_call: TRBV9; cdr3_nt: TGTGCCAGCAGCCCAGTAGTGGGATGGGGGGGGATCACTGAAGCTTTCTTT; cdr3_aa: CASSPVVGWGGITEAFF
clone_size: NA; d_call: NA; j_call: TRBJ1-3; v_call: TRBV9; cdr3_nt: TGTGCCAGCAGCGTCGACGCCACGATCGGGGGAAACACCATATATTTT; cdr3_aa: CASSVDATIGGNTIYF
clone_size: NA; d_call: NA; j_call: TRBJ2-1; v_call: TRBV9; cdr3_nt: TGTGCCAGCCGGGGGGCTTACAATGAGCAGTTCTTC; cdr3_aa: CASRGAYNEQFF
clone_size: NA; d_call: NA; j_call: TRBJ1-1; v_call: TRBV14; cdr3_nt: TGTGCCAGCAGCCCAGCAGTTTCCTCGGGCACTGAAGCTTTCTTT; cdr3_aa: CASSPAVSSGTEAFF
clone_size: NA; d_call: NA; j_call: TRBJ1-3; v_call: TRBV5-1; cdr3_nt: TGCGCCAGCAGCTTGGAATGGTCTGGAAACACCATATATTTT; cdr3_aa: CASSLEWSGNTIYF
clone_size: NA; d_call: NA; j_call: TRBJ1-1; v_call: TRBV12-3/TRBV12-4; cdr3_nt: TGTGCCAGCAACCGGGTCGGCATTGAAGCTTTCTTT; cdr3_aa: CASNRVGIEAFF
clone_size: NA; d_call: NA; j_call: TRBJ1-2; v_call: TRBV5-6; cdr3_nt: TGTGCCAGCAGCACCCCAAACTACGGGGGCTATGGCTACACCTTC; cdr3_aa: CASSTPNYGGYGYTF
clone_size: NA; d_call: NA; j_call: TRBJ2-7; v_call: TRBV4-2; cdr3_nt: TGTGCCAGCAGCCAAGCAGGACAGAACCCCCTGGAGCAGTACTTC; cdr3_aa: CASSQAGQNPLEQYF
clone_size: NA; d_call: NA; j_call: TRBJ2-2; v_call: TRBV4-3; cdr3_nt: TGCGCCAGCAGCCAAGCCCTGGGTGGCACCGGGGAGCTGTTTTTT; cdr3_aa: CASSQALGGTGELFF
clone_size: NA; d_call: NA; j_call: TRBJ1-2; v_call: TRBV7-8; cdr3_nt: TGTGCCAGCAGCCCAAGTCTCGCCATCTCTGGCTACACCTTC; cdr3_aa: CASSPSLAISGYTF
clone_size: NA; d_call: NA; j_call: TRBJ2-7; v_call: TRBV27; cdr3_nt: TGTGCCAGCAGTTGGGCTCCGGGCTCCTACGAGCAGTACTTC; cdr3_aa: CASSWAPGSYEQYF
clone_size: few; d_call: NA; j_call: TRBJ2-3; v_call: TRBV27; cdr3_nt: TGTGCCAGCAGTTTATCGTATTTGAGACTGCGCACAGATACGCAGTATTTT; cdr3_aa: CASSLSYLRLRTDTQYF
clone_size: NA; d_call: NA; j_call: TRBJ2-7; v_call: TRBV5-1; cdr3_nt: TGCGCCAGCAGCTTGGGGGCAGGGGTTTACGAGCAGTACTTC; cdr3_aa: CASSLGAGVYEQYF